The 8 T cell receptor beta chains below all came from one sample that was sequenced in a study of long-term antiretroviral therapy in people with HIV. Running of the v3.0 immunoSEQ assay took place at survey level. Data came from immunoSEQ multiplex PCR; TCRdb stores just in-frame clones and leaves some out. Seen here are fewer than 20,000 clones, 88% observed once, and the top ten hold approximately 12%. The sequencing here drew on unsorted PBMCs, taken 6.9 years after starting antiretroviral therapy. These receptors were taken from a man between 50 and 59 years old with HIV.

The chain joins TRBV7-2 to TRBJ2-5; 7 bases line up with TRBD2. This CDR3 comprises 14 residues. J gave up 5 bases and V 4 bases, and 7 bases lay outside the gene matches. Germline assignment: CDR1 SGHTA and CDR2 FQGNSA. The CDR3 nucleotides are TGTGCCAGCAGCTCCCCGCCCGGGAGGGAGACCCAGTACTTC. Translated, it gives CASSSPPGRETQYF. Filled out from reference TRBV7-2 and TRBJ2-5, the complete variable domain reads GAGVSQSPSNKVTEKGKDVELRCDPISGHTALYWYRQSLGQGLEFLIYFQGNSAPDKSGLPSDRFSAERTGGSVSTLTIQRTQQEDSAVYLCASSSPPGRETQYFGPGTRLLVL.

The J gene is TRBJ2-1, the V gene TRBV7-3; 11 nucleotides agree with TRBD2. Germline V gives CDR1 SGHTA, CDR2 FQGTGA. V gave up 5 bases and J gave up 5 bases; unmatched junction bases: 5. CDR3 length: 15 amino acids. As DNA, the CDR3 is TGTGCCAGCAGCGTGGGGACTAGCGGCCACAATGAGCAGTTCTTC. Translation: CASSVGTSGHNEQFF.

V and J are TRBV25-1 and TRBJ2-1; TRBD1 agrees at 12 bases. V lost 6 bases to trimming and J lost 2 bases; unmatched junction nucleotides: 5. This CDR3 is built from 16 residues. Germline loops: CDR1 MGHDK, CDR2 SYGVNS. CDR3 bases: TGTGCCAGCAGGTCCGGGACAGGGGGCCCCTACAATGAGCAGTTCTTC. It codes for CASRSGTGGPYNEQFF.

The chain has TRBV29-1 and TRBJ2-5; D perhaps matches TRBD1 (6 bases). CDR1 is SQVTM and CDR2 is ANQGSEA in the germline V gene. This CDR3 region has 14 residues. V gave up 4 bases and J gave up 7 bases, with 19 bases separating them. CDR3 DNA: TGCAGCGTTGCCCTTATCTCAGGGGTCCGGACCCAGTACTTC. It encodes CSVALISGVRTQYF.

A single count supports this clone. The rearrangement links TRBV5-1 to TRBJ2-3, with D perhaps being TRBD1 or TRBD2 (5 bases each). There are 15 residues in the CDR3. With 0 bases removed from V and 3 bases from J, the gap between germline ends came to 11 bases. The germline V gene encodes CDR1 SGHRS and CDR2 YFSETQ. CDR3 in DNA: TGCGCCAGCAGCTTGGCCGGGGCTAGTACAGATACGCAGTATTTT. This codes for CASSLAGASTDTQYF.

This chain joins TRBV19 and TRBJ2-3; D is unresolved. Trimming took 10 bases from V and 0 from J, leaving 11 bases between them. Germline V gene lookup returns CDR1 LNHDA and CDR2 SQIVND (reference sequence). This CDR3 has 13 residues. This chain's CDR3 is CATAPGSTDTQYF. CDR3 DNA: TGTGCCACCGCCCCGGGTAGCACAGATACGCAGTATTTT.

A single count supports this clone. This chain joins TRBV25-1 and TRBJ2-1; no reliable D call. CDR1 and CDR2 (germline): MGHDK, SYGVNS. The CDR3 is 15 amino acids. With 5 bases removed from V and 1 base from J, the gap between germline ends came to 12 bases. CDR3 bases: TGTGCCAGCAGTCTCCTGGATAGTTCCTACAATGAGCAGTTCTTC. As protein: CASSLLDSSYNEQFF.

The V call is TRBV27, the J call TRBJ2-7; the match to TRBD1 covers 11 bases. The CDR3 has 15 amino acids. In germline, CDR1 is MNHEY, CDR2 SMNVEV (reference sequence). V lost 5 bases to trimming and J lost 7 bases; unmatched junction nucleotides: 10. CDR3 amino acids: CASSVTGTGGREQYF. The CDR3 DNA is TGTGCCAGCAGTGTCACCGGGACAGGGGGTAGGGAGCAGTACTTC.